Shown below are 28 T cell receptor beta chains from a single sample sequenced in a study of T cells in Graves' hyperthyroidism and ophthalmopathy. What was amplified from RNA transcripts were TCR beta CDR3 regions. When the TCR CDR3 underwent first-round RT-PCR, the HTBI primer set was used. TCRdb called the multiplex PCR reads again in MiXCR, with one record for every CDR3 protein. This sample has approximately 640,000 distinct CDR3 sequences, with around 16% found just once. What was sequenced was blood. Receptors originate from a woman in her 30s with Graves' hyperthyroidism.

This clonotype was detected ten times or more. The chain joins TRBV2 to TRBJ1-5; D gene unclear. Germline V gene sequence: CDR1 SNHLY, CDR2 FYNNEI. This CDR3 spans 11 amino acids. The V end was cut by 6 bases, the J end by 5 bases, with 5 bases between. CDR3: CASRTDQPQHF. The CDR3 coding sequence is TGTGCCAGCAGGACGGATCAGCCCCAGCATTTT.

In its sample, this clonotype was seen a few times. A much larger clone lies a single base off, so this may be a read error. The rearrangement links TRBV11-2 to TRBJ2-7, with D possibly being TRBD2 (6 bases). CDR3 size: 15 residues. Germline V CDR1 and CDR2: SGHAT, FQNNGV. The V end was cut by 3 bases, the J end by 7 bases, with 19 bases between. Here the CDR3 reads CASSLNVRAGGEQYF. Written as DNA, the CDR3 is TGTGCCAGCAGCTTGAACGTGAGGGCTGGAGGGGAGCAGTACTTC.

The sample holds many counts of this clonotype. The gene calls are TRBV5-1 and TRBJ2-7, with 7 bases aligning to TRBD2. This CDR3 spans 15 amino acids. V was pared by 5 bases and J by 4 bases, with 12 bases of the junction left unmatched. Germline assignment: CDR1 SGHRS and CDR2 YFSETQ. The CDR3 loop is CASRGGGSIEYEQYF. In nucleotides, the CDR3 is TGCGCCAGCAGGGGAGGCGGGAGTATTGAATACGAGCAGTACTTC.

The chain carries TRBV15 and TRBJ1-3; D may be TRBD1 (6 bases). Trimming left V 9 bases short and J 0 bases short, with 24 bases between. This CDR3 region has 18 residues. Germline CDR1 is LNHNV and CDR2 is YYDKDF (reference sequence). CDR3 in amino acids: CATSAYTGPGASGNTIYF. The CDR3 region has the DNA TGTGCCACTAGCGCATACACTGGTCCAGGGGCCTCTGGAAACACCATATATTTT.

This clonotype appeared many times. The chain links TRBV7-2 to TRBJ2-3; D unresolved. Germline CDR1 reads SGHTA; CDR2 reads FQGNSA. The CDR3 contains 15 residues. V was shortened by 2 bases and J by 6 bases, with 15 bases between the two germline ends. The CDR3 DNA follows: TGTGCCAGCAGCTTATTGGATGGGGTGCGGGATACGCAGTATTTT. The encoded protein is CASSLLDGVRDTQYF.

This clonotype came up many times. The rearrangement links TRBV30 to TRBJ2-3, with D perhaps assigned TRBD1 or TRBD2 (6 bases each). From germline, CDR1 is GTSNPN and CDR2 SVGIG (reference sequence). The CDR3 has 14 residues. V lost 5 bases and J lost 3, with 15 bases in between. This CDR3 reads CAWDRRGETDTQYF. As DNA, the CDR3 is TGTGCCTGGGACCGAAGGGGGGAGACAGATACGCAGTATTTT.

This clonotype was detected ten times or more. J is TRBJ1-1 and V is TRBV30; no clear D. The CDR3 sequence is 15 residues long. With 4 bases removed from V and 3 bases from J, the gap between germline ends came to 18 bases. CDR1 and CDR2 (germline): GTSNPN, SVGIG (reference sequence). The CDR3 here is CAWISKSGGYTEAFF. The CDR3 region has the DNA TGTGCCTGGATTAGTAAGTCAGGCGGATACACTGAAGCTTTCTTT.

This clonotype showed up many times. The chain carries TRBV27 and TRBJ1-1, with TRBD1 matching 11 bases. CDR3 length equals 14 residues. V trimming: 8 bases; J trimming: 4 bases; junction bases outside the gene matches: 6. The germline CDR1 and CDR2 sequences are MNHEY and SMNVEV (reference sequence). In DNA, the CDR3 is TGTGCCAGCTATCCCGGGACAGGGGGCACTGAAGCTTTCTTT. Translated: CASYPGTGGTEAFF.

The CDR3 DNA follows: TGTGCCAGCAGTGAGGTCCCCCACGGTGATCAGCCCCAGCATTTT. The encoded protein is CASSEVPHGDQPQHF. This rearrangement joins TRBV2 to TRBJ1-5; D is unclear. The CDR3 loop spans 15 amino acids. The germline CDR1 and CDR2 sequences are SNHLY and FYNNEI. V gave up 3 bases and J gave up 5 bases, with 14 bases separating them.

Many counts were recorded for this clonotype. The chain couples TRBV7-6 to TRBJ2-1; no clear D. Germline assignment: CDR1 SGHVS and CDR2 FNYEAQ. Deletions cut 3 bases from V and 9 bases from J, with 6 bases between. There are 11 residues in the CDR3. The CDR3 is CASSLMGEQFF. The DNA for the CDR3 is TGTGCCAGCAGCTTGATGGGTGAGCAGTTCTTC.

V gene TRBV27 combines with J gene TRBJ2-1, with D unresolved. CDR1 and CDR2 (germline): MNHEY, SMNVEV (reference sequence). Trimming stripped 5 bases from V and 9 bases from J, with 11 bases between. The CDR3 sequence is 12 residues long. CDR3 bases: TGTGCCAGCAGTCCGCAGACTCGTGAGCAGTTCTTC. Translation gives CASSPQTREQFF.

The sample holds a few counts of this clonotype. The chain combines TRBV20-1 with TRBJ2-5; D may be TRBD1 or TRBD2 (6 bases each). Germline loops: CDR1 DFQATT, CDR2 SNEGSKA (reference sequence). This CDR3 contains 13 residues. V lost 2 bases to trimming and J lost 1 base, with 8 bases between them. This CDR3 reads CSARWGAQETQYF. CDR3 sequence (DNA): TGCAGTGCTAGATGGGGGGCCCAAGAGACCCAGTACTTC.

V and J are TRBV29-1 and TRBJ1-2, with 9 bases matching TRBD1. Trimming at V came to 6 bases and at J to 5 bases, leaving 4 bases not matched to a gene. The CDR3 length is 12 residues. Germline V gene data show CDR1 as SQVTM and CDR2 as ANQGSEA. The CDR3 region has the DNA TGCAGCGTGGGGACAGGGAGTTATGGCTACACCTTC. It yields the protein CSVGTGSYGYTF.

This chain uses TRBV5-1 with TRBJ2-1, with 8 bases fitting TRBD2. The V gene end was trimmed by 0 bases and the J gene end by 0 bases; junction bases not matched to a gene: 5. CDR1 is SGHRS and CDR2 is YFSETQ in the germline V gene. The CDR3 length is 17 residues. DNA of the CDR3: TGCGCCAGCAGCTTGGCAAGCGGGGGAAGCTCCTACAATGAGCAGTTCTTC. This encodes CASSLASGGSSYNEQFF.

The chain carries TRBV19 and TRBJ1-1, with D uncertain. Per the germline V gene, CDR1 is LNHDA and CDR2 is SQIVND (reference sequence). The CDR3 sequence is 14 residues long. The V and J ends lost 3 bases and 1 base respectively, with 9 bases between them. CDR3 amino acids: CASSMFGGNTEAFF. CDR3 nucleotide sequence: TGTGCCAGTAGTATGTTCGGAGGGAACACTGAAGCTTTCTTT.

This clonotype was seen ten or more times. The J gene is TRBJ2-2, the V gene TRBV28; 9 bases fit TRBD1. Germline V lookup: CDR1 MDHEN, CDR2 SYDVKM. Trimming at V came to 7 bases and at J to 4 bases, leaving 4 bases not matched to a gene. CDR3 size: 14 residues. CDR3 bases: TGTGCCAGCACGGGACAGGGAGGCACCGGGGAGCTGTTTTTT. It encodes CASTGQGGTGELFF.

The gene calls are TRBV20-1 and TRBJ2-4; 7 positions match TRBD1. The CDR3 totals 15 residues. Germline loops: CDR1 DFQATT, CDR2 SNEGSKA (reference sequence). The V segment lost 2 bases and the J segment 1 base; nucleotides outside the gene matches: 5. CDR3 in DNA: TGCAGTGCTAGAAGGCAGGGGGTTGCCAAAAACATTCAGTACTTC. Its protein product is CSARRQGVAKNIQYF.

This clonotype was counted at least ten times. This chain joins TRBV6-1 and TRBJ2-5; TRBD2 matches 14 bases. The CDR3 is 15 amino acids. Germline lookup yields CDR1 MNHNS and CDR2 SASEGT. Trimming cost V 10 bases and J 4 bases; bases outside gene matches: 8. DNA for the CDR3: TGTGCCACCTACCGACTAGCGGGAGGGCGAGAGACCCAGTACTTC. Its translation: CATYRLAGGRETQYF.

This clonotype was found many times. The chain uses TRBV28 and TRBJ2-3; 7 positions match TRBD2. With V trimmed by 5 bases and J by 3 bases, 17 bases remained unmatched. The CDR3 spans 18 residues. Per the germline V gene, CDR1 is MDHEN and CDR2 is SYDVKM. The DNA for the CDR3 is TGTGCCAGCAGTACCTATTCGGTGGGCGGGAGTAAAACAGATACGCAGTATTTT. It codes for CASSTYSVGGSKTDTQYF.

The chain uses TRBV6-1 and TRBJ2-5; no clear D. This CDR3 has 13 residues. V dropped 9 bases and J dropped 5 bases, with 16 bases sitting between them. Germline V gene sequence: CDR1 MNHNS, CDR2 SASEGT. The CDR3 loop reads CASSTDPSETQYF. Here the CDR3 DNA reads TGTGCCAGTTCCACGGATCCCAGTGAGACCCAGTACTTC.

About this clonotype: Possible read error: a much larger clone is one base away. The chain links TRBV7-2 to TRBJ2-1; 9 nucleotides agree with TRBD2. This CDR3 region has 14 residues. The germline V gene has CDR1 SGHTA and CDR2 FQGNSA. The CDR3 DNA reads TGTGCCAGCAGCTTAGAACTAGCGGGTGGTGAGCAGCTCTTC. This encodes CASSLELAGGEQLF.

This clonotype occurred many times. This chain uses TRBV6-2 or TRBV6-3 with TRBJ2-4; possibly TRBD1 or TRBD2 for D (6 bases each). From germline, CDR1 is MNHEY and CDR2 SVGEGT. Trimming removed 6 bases from V and 2 bases from J, with 14 bases in between. CDR3 size: 15 residues. CDR3 region: CASRIGGLSKNIQYF. CDR3 in DNA: TGTGCCAGCAGAATAGGGGGACTCTCCAAAAACATTCAGTACTTC.

This clonotype showed up many times. The chain couples TRBV6-2 or TRBV6-3 to TRBJ2-1; a possible D gene is TRBD2 (6 bases). The V and J ends lost 7 bases and 7 bases respectively, with 14 bases between them. The CDR3 is 13 amino acids. CDR1 is MNHEY, CDR2 SVGEGT, per germline. The DNA for the CDR3 is TGTGCCAGCACCTGGGACTTAATGAATGAGCAGTTCTTC. This codes for CASTWDLMNEQFF.

This clonotype occurred many times. The J gene is TRBJ1-2, the V gene TRBV3-1; TRBD1 matches at 10 bases. The CDR3 length is 14 residues. Germline values: CDR1 LGHDT, CDR2 YNNKEL (reference sequence). With 4 bases clipped from V and 8 bases from J, the junction kept 7 bases outside the gene matches. The DNA for the CDR3 is TGTGCCAGCAGCCCAGGGACAGGGGATCGGGGCTACACCTTC. Its translation is CASSPGTGDRGYTF.

The J gene is TRBJ2-5, the V gene TRBV9; D might be TRBD2 (5 bases). CDR3 length: 13 amino acids. The V gene lost 3 bases and the J gene lost 1 base, with 7 bases spanning the gap. Germline assignment: CDR1 SGDLS and CDR2 YYNGEE. DNA of the CDR3: TGTGCCAGCAGCGCTAGCACCCAAGAGACCCAGTACTTC. It yields the protein CASSASTQETQYF.

This chain connects TRBV6-1 to TRBJ2-3; D may be TRBD2 (6 bases). The V and J ends lost 8 bases and 2 bases respectively, with 17 bases between them. Germline loops: CDR1 MNHNS, CDR2 SASEGT. CDR3 length equals 15 residues. This chain's CDR3 is CASSKRATSTDTQYF. CDR3 sequence (DNA): TGTGCCAGCTCCAAGCGGGCTACCTCCACAGATACGCAGTATTTT.

V usage is TRBV5-5 and J usage is TRBJ2-2; TRBD1 or TRBD2 may be the D gene (5 bases each). The V end was cut by 1 base, the J end by 5 bases, with 9 bases between. The length of the CDR3 is 14 residues. From germline, CDR1 is SGHKS and CDR2 YYEKEE (reference sequence). CDR3 amino acids: CASSLLRGTGELFF. CDR3 in DNA: TGTGCCAGCAGCTTGTTGAGGGGAACCGGGGAGCTGTTTTTT.

This clonotype was detected a few times. The rearrangement links TRBV6-6 to TRBJ2-1, with D tentatively TRBD1 or TRBD2 (5 bases each). There are 14 residues in the CDR3. V was shortened by 2 bases and J by 7 bases, with 12 bases between the two germline ends. Germline V gene data show CDR1 as MNHNY and CDR2 as SVGAGI (reference sequence). In nucleotides, the CDR3 is TGTGCCAGCAGTTACCGGGGCAGCGCGAATGAGCAGTTCTTC. It yields the protein CASSYRGSANEQFF.